The clone carrying this T cell receptor (beta chain) was seen a handful of times. This sample is part of a study of blood T cell repertoires in COVID-19. Study as a whole: Italy, Spain and the United States were the sources of the convalescent and acute COVID-19 samples. Nucleic acid was either cDNA or gDNA, and it came from T cells, B-cell-depleted T cells, or PBMCs.

This CDR3 region has 17 residues. The V end lost 3 bases, the J end lost 4 bases, and 19 bases lay between the germline ends. Per germline, CDR1 LGHNA and CDR2 YNFKEQ. Authors' analysis steps: Amplification with reference gene primers provided the estimates of nucleated cell counts. Assay used: immunoSEQ multiplex PCR; TCRdb lists only in-frame clones, some missing. V and J calls and clone size are copied from that table; D and trimming were computed from the DNA. In the table there are 50,000 to 55,000 clones, over 75% of which are singletons. This TCR came from a human donor with active COVID-19. The donor label of this sample is uncertain. This chain joins TRBV4-2 and TRBJ1-3; maybe TRBD1 (6 bases). The sequenced sample consisted of peripheral blood. The CDR3 nucleotides read TGTGCCAGCAGCCAGGCTACAGGGCCTCGGGCCGGAAACACCATATATTTT. Translating gives CASSQATGPRAGNTIYF.